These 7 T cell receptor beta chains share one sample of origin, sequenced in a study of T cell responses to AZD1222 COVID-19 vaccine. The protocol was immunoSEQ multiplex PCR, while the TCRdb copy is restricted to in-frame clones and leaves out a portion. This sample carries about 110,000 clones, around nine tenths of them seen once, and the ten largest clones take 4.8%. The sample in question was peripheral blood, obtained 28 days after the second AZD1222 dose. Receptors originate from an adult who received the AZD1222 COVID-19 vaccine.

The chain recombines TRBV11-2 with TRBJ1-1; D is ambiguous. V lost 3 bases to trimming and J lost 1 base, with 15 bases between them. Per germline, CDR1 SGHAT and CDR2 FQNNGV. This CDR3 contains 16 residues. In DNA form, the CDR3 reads TGTGCCAGCAGCTTGAACCTAGGTGCCCAGAACACTGAAGCTTTCTTT. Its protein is CASSLNLGAQNTEAFF.

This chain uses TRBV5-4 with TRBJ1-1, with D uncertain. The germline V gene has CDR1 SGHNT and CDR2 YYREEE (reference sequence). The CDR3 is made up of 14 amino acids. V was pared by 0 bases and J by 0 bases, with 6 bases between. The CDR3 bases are TGTGCCAGCAGCTTGGAACAGTTGAACACTGAAGCTTTCTTT. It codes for CASSLEQLNTEAFF.

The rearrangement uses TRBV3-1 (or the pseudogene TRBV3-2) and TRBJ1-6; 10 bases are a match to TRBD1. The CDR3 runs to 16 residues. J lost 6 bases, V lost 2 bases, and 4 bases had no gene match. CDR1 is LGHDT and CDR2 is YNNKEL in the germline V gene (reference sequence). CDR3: CASSQRDRGPNSPLHF. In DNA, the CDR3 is TGTGCCAGCAGCCAAAGGGACAGGGGCCCTAATTCACCCCTCCACTTT.

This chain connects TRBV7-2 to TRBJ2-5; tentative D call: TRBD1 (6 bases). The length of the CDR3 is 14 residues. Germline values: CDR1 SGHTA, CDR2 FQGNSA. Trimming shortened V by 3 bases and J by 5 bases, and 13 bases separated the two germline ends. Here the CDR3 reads CASSFGQGRETQYF. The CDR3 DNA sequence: TGTGCCAGCAGCTTTGGGCAGGGGCGGGAGACCCAGTACTTC.

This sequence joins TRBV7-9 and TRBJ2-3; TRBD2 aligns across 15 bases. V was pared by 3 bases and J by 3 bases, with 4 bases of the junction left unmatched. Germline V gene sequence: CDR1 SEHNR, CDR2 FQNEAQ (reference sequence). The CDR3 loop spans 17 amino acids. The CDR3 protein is CASSFGLAGGRTDTQYF. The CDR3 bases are TGTGCCAGCAGCTTCGGACTAGCGGGGGGGAGAACAGATACGCAGTATTTT.

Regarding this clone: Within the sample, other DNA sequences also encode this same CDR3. The CDR3: CASSLTRFYNSPLHF. The CDR3 nucleotides are TGTGCCAGCAGCCTGACACGGTTCTATAATTCACCCCTCCACTTT. The chain couples TRBV6-5 to TRBJ1-6, with D unresolved. Germline V gene lookup returns CDR1 MNHEY and CDR2 SVGAGI. The CDR3 is 15 amino acids. V lost 6 bases and J 3 bases, leaving 12 bases between the germline ends.

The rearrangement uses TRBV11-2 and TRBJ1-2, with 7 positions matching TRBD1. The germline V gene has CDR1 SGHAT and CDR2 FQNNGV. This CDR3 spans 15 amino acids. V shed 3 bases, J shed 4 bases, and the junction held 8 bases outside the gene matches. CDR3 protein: CASSLAEQGTYGYTF. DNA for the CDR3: TGTGCCAGCAGCTTGGCGGAACAGGGGACCTATGGCTACACCTTC.